The present TCR beta chain was sequenced within a study of blood T cells in healthy people across ages. The germline V gene encodes CDR1 SEHNR and CDR2 FQNEAQ (reference sequence). V was shortened by 0 bases and J by 4 bases, with 6 bases between the two germline ends. CDR3 length equals 14 residues. Through a sample-barcoded 5' primer and a J-beta primer mix, a second PCR was run for 7 to 11 cycles. TCRdb reprocessed the 5' RACE reads via MiXCR and lists one record per CDR3 protein. This table has 1.4 million to 1.5 million distinct CDR3 sequences, roughly 40% appearing once. Source material: blood. This sequence joins TRBV7-9 and TRBJ1-4, with D unclear. This TCR was sampled from a woman aged 18-35 years in good health. The CDR3 spells CASSLAANNEKLFF. The CDR3 DNA sequence: TGTGCCAGCAGCTTAGCGGCCAATAATGAAAAACTGTTTTTT.